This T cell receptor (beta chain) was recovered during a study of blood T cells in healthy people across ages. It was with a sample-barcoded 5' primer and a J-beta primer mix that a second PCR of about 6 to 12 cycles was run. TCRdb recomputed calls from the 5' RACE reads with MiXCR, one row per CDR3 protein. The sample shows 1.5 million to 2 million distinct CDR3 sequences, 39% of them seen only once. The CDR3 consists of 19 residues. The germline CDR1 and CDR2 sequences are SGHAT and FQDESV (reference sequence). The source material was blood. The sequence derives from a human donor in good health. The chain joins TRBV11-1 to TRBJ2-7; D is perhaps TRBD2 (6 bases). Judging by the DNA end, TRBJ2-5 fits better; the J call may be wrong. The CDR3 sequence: CASSLGFSDGRSGGETQYF. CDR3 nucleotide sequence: TGTGCCAGCAGCTTAGGATTTTCGGACGGGCGATCTGGAGGGGAGACCCAGTACTTC.